Listed below are T cell receptor beta chains from one sample, sequenced in a study of blood T cell repertoires in COVID-19. Libraries were prepared by immunoSEQ multiplex PCR; TCRdb keeps only in-frame clonotypes and omits some of them. The repertoire holds approximately 470,000 clones, with roughly 90% as singletons. Input material: PBMCs or T cells enriched from blood (not recorded which). Receptor source: a woman aged 18 to 35 who had recovered from COVID-19. CDR3s include the opening cysteine and the closing phenylalanine or tryptophan. Each record gives: V gene, J gene, D gene, clone size, CDR3 DNA, CDR3 protein. D genes are given only for firm matches. Clone sizes are given selectively: once, few, many, or a class where the clone is expanded.

TRBV6-5	TRBJ1-1	NA	NA	TGTGCCAGCAACCGAGGAACTGAAGCTTTCTTT	CASNRGTEAFF
TRBV5-1	TRBJ1-1	NA	NA	TGCGCCAGCAGCCCGACAGACACTGAAGCTTTCTTT	CASSPTDTEAFF
TRBV18	TRBJ1-1	TRBD1	NA	TGTGCCAGCTCATTGGACAGGGAAGCTTTCTTT	CASSLDREAFF
TRBV7-2	TRBJ1-5	NA	NA	TGTGCCAGCAGCTCCTCCGGCAATCAGCCCCAGCATTTT	CASSSSGNQPQHF
TRBV27	TRBJ2-7	NA	NA	TGTGCCAGCAGTTCCCTAAGCTCCTACGAGCAGTACTTC	CASSSLSSYEQYF
TRBV13	TRBJ2-7	NA	once	TGTGCCAGCAGTCCGGGTCCTCGGATCTACGAGCAGTACTTC	CASSPGPRIYEQYF
TRBV12-3/TRBV12-4	TRBJ2-4	NA	NA	TGTGCCAGCAGTTTCTCCAGGGACATTCAGTACTTC	CASSFSRDIQYF
TRBV5-4	TRBJ1-5	NA	NA	TGTGCCAGCAGCTTGGATCAAAATCAGCCCCAGCATTTT	CASSLDQNQPQHF
TRBV12-3/TRBV12-4	TRBJ1-2	TRBD1	NA	TGTGCCAGCAGCGCCACAGGGGCCTATGGCTACACCTTC	CASSATGAYGYTF
TRBV28	TRBJ1-1	NA	NA	TGTGCCAGCAGTCCACAAAACCCCCCCAGGGATAGAACTGAAGCTTTCTTT	CASSPQNPPRDRTEAFF
TRBV5-1	TRBJ2-3	TRBD2	few	TGCGCCAGCAGCTTGCTTACTAGCGGGGATTATAATACGCAGTATTTT	CASSLLTSGDYNTQYF
TRBV3-1/TRBV3-2	TRBJ1-1	NA	NA	TGTGCCAGCAGCCAAATCGTGGGGGCCGAAGCTTTCTTT	CASSQIVGAEAFF
TRBV12-5	TRBJ1-2	NA	NA	TGTGCTAGTGGTTTGGTAGTGTCGGCAGGGCGATTGGGCTACACCTTC	CASGLVVSAGRLGYTF
TRBV6-5	TRBJ1-2	TRBD1	NA	TGTGCCAGCAGTTACTTCGCCGGGACAGTTTATGGCTACACCTTC	CASSYFAGTVYGYTF
TRBV5-4	TRBJ1-2	TRBD1	NA	TGTGCCAGCAGCCTCCGGGACAGGGAGGGCTACACCTTC	CASSLRDREGYTF
TRBV19	TRBJ2-2	TRBD1	once	TGTGCCAGTCAGGGGGCAATCCGAACCGGGGAGCTGTTTTTT	CASQGAIRTGELFF
TRBV4-1	TRBJ2-2	NA	once	TGCGCCAGCAGCCAACTCCCCCCAGGCCTGTCCGGGGAGCTGTTTTTT	CASSQLPPGLSGELFF
TRBV19	TRBJ2-1	NA	NA	TGTGCCAGTATGCAGGCAGGATACAATGAGCAGTTCTTC	CASMQAGYNEQFF
TRBV10-3	TRBJ2-5	TRBD2	NA	TGTGCCATCAGTGATCCCGGACTAGCGGGTACACAAGAGACCCAGTACTTC	CAISDPGLAGTQETQYF
TRBV5-6	TRBJ2-7	TRBD2	NA	TGTGCCAGCAGCTTATGGACTAGCGGAGTTTACGAGCAGTACTTC	CASSLWTSGVYEQYF
TRBV25-1	TRBJ1-2	NA	NA	TGTGCCAGCAGTGAAGGGGAGGATTCCTATGGCTACACCTTC	CASSEGEDSYGYTF
TRBV5-1	TRBJ2-1	TRBD2	NA	TGCGCCAGCAGCTTCGGAGCGGGGAATGAGCAGTTCTTC	CASSFGAGNEQFF
TRBV5-1	TRBJ1-1	NA	NA	TGCGCCAGCAGCCTCCACGGAGGGAATACTGAAGCTTTCTTT	CASSLHGGNTEAFF
TRBV5-1	TRBJ1-2	TRBD1	few	TGCGCCAGCAGCTTGGCTCGGGGGACAGGGGAAGGCTACACCTTC	CASSLARGTGEGYTF
TRBV5-4	TRBJ2-2	NA	few	TGTGCCAGCAGCTTATTCTCCCGCGGAGGGGAGCTGTTTTTT	CASSLFSRGGELFF
TRBV5-1	TRBJ2-1	TRBD2	once	TGCGCCAGCGGAAAAGTGGGGGGGAGTAACAATGAGCAGTTCTTC	CASGKVGGSNNEQFF
TRBV7-8	TRBJ2-3	NA	NA	TGTGCCAGCAGCTTAGGGGGAGGTACAAACACAGATACGCAGTATTTT	CASSLGGGTNTDTQYF
TRBV3-1/TRBV3-2	TRBJ2-2	TRBD2	NA	TGTGCCAGCAGCTCTCCGGGACTAGCCAACACCGGGGAGCTGTTTTTT	CASSSPGLANTGELFF
TRBV24-1	TRBJ2-5	NA	NA	TGTGCCACCACCCCGTCCGGGGGGCCTGGCCAAGAGACCCAGTACTTC	CATTPSGGPGQETQYF
TRBV2	TRBJ2-7	TRBD2	NA	TGTGCCAGCAGTGAAACTGCGCGGGGGGCCTACGAGCAGTACTTC	CASSETARGAYEQYF
TRBV30	TRBJ1-2	TRBD1	NA	TGTGCCTGGAGTGCCCAGACAGGGAAGATACCTTTCTATGGCTACACCTTC	CAWSAQTGKIPFYGYTF
TRBV2	TRBJ1-3	TRBD1	NA	TGTGCCAGCAGTGAGATGACAGGGAACGGAAACACCATATATTTT	CASSEMTGNGNTIYF
TRBV30	TRBJ2-7	NA	NA	TGTGCCTGGAGTGGTGGGGCCCTCTACGAGCAGTACTTC	CAWSGGALYEQYF
TRBV5-1	TRBJ1-3	NA	NA	TGCGCCAGCAGCTTGGCAGGGGCGCAGGGAAACACCATATATTTT	CASSLAGAQGNTIYF
TRBV9	TRBJ2-1	NA	NA	TGTGCCAGCAGCGCGTATTCCGGGACTTACAATGAGCAGTTCTTC	CASSAYSGTYNEQFF
TRBV6-5	TRBJ2-1	TRBD1	many	TGTGCCGGCTCGGAGGGAACAGGGGGCTACAATGAGCAGTTCTTC	CAGSEGTGGYNEQFF
TRBV19	TRBJ2-7	NA	NA	TGTGCCAGTAGTATAGGCGGCAGGGAAGGCGAGCAGTACTTC	CASSIGGREGEQYF
TRBV24-1	TRBJ2-3	NA	NA	TGTGCCACCAGCAGCGCCCCTGTTGATACGCAGTATTTT	CATSSAPVDTQYF
TRBV2	TRBJ1-2	NA	NA	TGTGCCAGCAGCCGACTACTGGACAGCCCCTATGGCTACACCTTC	CASSRLLDSPYGYTF
TRBV2	TRBJ1-4	NA	NA	TGTGCCAGCAGTGTAACGGTAAATAATGAAAAACTGTTTTTT	CASSVTVNNEKLFF
TRBV3-1/TRBV3-2	TRBJ1-1	NA	few	TGTGCCAGCAGCCTCCTCCGGGACACTGAAGCTTTCTTT	CASSLLRDTEAFF
TRBV7-9	TRBJ2-5	TRBD2	NA	TGTGCCAGCAGCCCCGAGCGGACTAGCGGGGGAGAGACCCAGTACTTC	CASSPERTSGGETQYF
TRBV27	TRBJ2-2	NA	NA	TGTGCCAGCAGTTTAGTAACGGGACACGAGAACACCGGGGAGCTGTTTTTT	CASSLVTGHENTGELFF
TRBV4-1	TRBJ2-7	NA	NA	TGCGCCAGCAGCCAAGATGGAGAGGAAGTCCCATACGAGCAGTACTTC	CASSQDGEEVPYEQYF
TRBV5-8	TRBJ1-2	NA	NA	TGTGCCAGCAGCTTGGCCGGGACTGGAGGCTATGGCTACACCTTC	CASSLAGTGGYGYTF
TRBV23-1	TRBJ2-5	TRBD2	many	TGCGCCAGCCAGAAGCCGACTAGCGGTGTTCAGGAGACCCAGTACTTC	CASQKPTSGVQETQYF
TRBV11-2	TRBJ1-1	TRBD1	few	TGTGCCAGCAGCTTAGACAGGGGGCTGGGCACTGAAGCTTTCTTT	CASSLDRGLGTEAFF
TRBV5-1	TRBJ2-1	TRBD1	NA	TGCGCCAGCAGCCGGCTGACTGCTTCAGGGGGCAATGAGCAGTTCTTC	CASSRLTASGGNEQFF
TRBV2	TRBJ1-2	NA	NA	TGTGCCAGCAGTGAAGAAGGGCAGGGAACGAGCTACACCTTC	CASSEEGQGTSYTF
TRBV5-6	TRBJ1-3	NA	NA	TGTGCCAGCAGCTTCAGTGTCTCTGGAAACACCATATATTTT	CASSFSVSGNTIYF